The sequence of this T cell receptor beta chain was determined in a study of CD4 T cells in relation to SARS-CoV-2 and coronaviruses. Study-level information: Shared crossreactive spike epitopes were mapped to their HLA restriction. Study-wide points: Compared with monoreactive clones, crossreactive clones showed significantly weaker SARS-CoV-2 expansion. Crossreactivity was assessed only for spike protein, not other viral proteins.

Profiling relied on immunoSEQ multiplex PCR, and the TCRdb table lists in-frame clones only, not all of them. The sample contains roughly 20,000 clones, around 66% of which appear only once. In germline, CDR1 is SGHKS, CDR2 YYEKEE (reference sequence). CDR3 size: 15 residues. Trimming at V came to 4 bases and at J to 2 bases, leaving 5 bases not matched to a gene. In the case of this clone: Its cognate antigen is unknown.

CD4+ T cells from unexposed donors were obtained before the COVID-19 pandemic (2011-2018). The cells were cultured for less than twelve days before CD4+ T cells were isolated. Unexposed-donor CD4+ T cells were probed with SARS-CoV-2 S/N and four cold-coronavirus spikes, cells permitting. The chain links TRBV5-5 to TRBJ2-3, with 9 bases that match TRBD2. This receptor was obtained from a human donor in good health. The specimen was CD4+ T cells from PBMCs, cultured in vitro. CDR3 nucleotides: TGTGCCAGCAGCCCCCGACTAGCGGCCACAGATACGCAGTATTTT. Translating gives CASSPRLAATDTQYF.